Each of the 6 T cell receptor beta chains below was sequenced from the same sample in a study of T cells expressing NK-cell markers. From its re-call of the 5' RACE reads, TCRdb lists each CDR3 protein once, without DNA. The sample yields 440,000 or so distinct CDR3 sequences, of which the top ten take up roughly 7.2%. Input material: blood T cells: a sorted CD56 or NKG2C T cell subset, CD4+ or CD8+ T cells, or bulk PBMC T cells (not recorded which). These receptors were obtained from a woman aged 18 to 75 in good health.

The J gene is TRBJ1-2, the V gene TRBV12-3 or TRBV12-4; TCRdb outputs TRBD1, but without DNA this stays unchecked. The CDR3 loop spans 12 amino acids. The CDR3 loop is CASRIGGRGYTF.

The CDR3 reads CASSPSYERVGKDEQYF. The chain uses TRBV18 and TRBJ2-7; TCRdb's D call, TRBD2, is unchecked because there is no DNA. Germline CDR1 reads KGHSH; CDR2 reads LQKENI. CDR3 size: 17 residues. The complete variable domain, with remaining parts taken from reference TRBV18 and TRBJ2-7, reads NAGVMQNPRHLVRRRGQEARLRCSPMKGHSHVYWYRQLPEEGLKFMVYLQKENIIDESGMPKERFSAEFPKEGPSILRIQQVVRGDSAAYFCASSPSYERVGKDEQYFGPGTRLTVT.

The gene calls are TRBV6-5 and TRBJ1-1. There are 13 residues in the CDR3. CDR1 and CDR2 from the germline V gene are MNHEY and SVGAGI. This chain's CDR3 is CASSYSGEREAFF.

The CDR3 spells CASSFMIGRGEKLFF. The rearrangement links TRBV12-3 or TRBV12-4 to TRBJ1-4; TCRdb's D call of TRBD1 is untestable without DNA. This CDR3 spans 15 amino acids.

The chain has TRBV12-5 and TRBJ2-5; TCRdb returns TRBD1, unconfirmable since there is no DNA. Germline V CDR1 and CDR2: LGHNT, FRNRAP. The length of the CDR3 is 14 residues. The CDR3 protein is CASGLDRGQETQYF. The variable domain in full, with the rest retrieved from reference TRBV12-5 and TRBJ2-5, is DARVTQTPRHKVTEMGQEVTMRCQPILGHNTVFWYRQTMMQGLELLAYFRNRAPLDDSGMPKDRFSAEMPDATLATLKIQPSEPRDSAVYFCASGLDRGQETQYFGPGTRLLVL.

The gene calls are TRBV6-2 or TRBV6-3 and TRBJ2-4; TCRdb's D gene call, TRBD2, goes unchecked for lack of DNA. Germline CDR1 and CDR2: MNHEY and SVGEGT. The CDR3 has 20 amino acids. The CDR3 is CASSSRLAGGPSLAKNIQYF.